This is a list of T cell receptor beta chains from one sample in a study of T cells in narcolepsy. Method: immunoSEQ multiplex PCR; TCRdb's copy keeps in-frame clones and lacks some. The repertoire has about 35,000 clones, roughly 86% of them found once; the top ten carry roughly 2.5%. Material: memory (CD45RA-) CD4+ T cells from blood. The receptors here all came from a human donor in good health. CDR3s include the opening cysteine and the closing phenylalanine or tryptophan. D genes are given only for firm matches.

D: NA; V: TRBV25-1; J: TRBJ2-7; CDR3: CASSEYGTNGHEQYF; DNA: TGTGCCAGCAGTGAATATGGGACGAATGGCCACGAGCAGTACTTC
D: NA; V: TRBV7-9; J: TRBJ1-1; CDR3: CASSSAPRGTEAFF; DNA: TGTGCCAGCAGCTCTGCCCCAAGGGGCACTGAAGCTTTCTTT
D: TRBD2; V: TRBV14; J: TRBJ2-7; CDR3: CASSQDLASGRGGYYEQYF; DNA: TGTGCCAGCAGCCAAGATTTGGCTAGCGGGAGGGGAGGGTACTACGAGCAGTACTTC
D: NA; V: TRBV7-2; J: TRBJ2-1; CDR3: CASSLGVGPYNEQFF; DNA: TGTGCCAGCAGCTTAGGGGTAGGACCCTACAATGAGCAGTTCTTC
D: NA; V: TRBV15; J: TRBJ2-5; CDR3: CATSRDRVSETQYF; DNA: TGTGCCACCAGCAGAGATCGGGTCAGCGAGACCCAGTACTTC
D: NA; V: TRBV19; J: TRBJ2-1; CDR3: CAASGPIDNEQFF; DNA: TGTGCCGCATCCGGACCAATAGACAATGAGCAGTTCTTC
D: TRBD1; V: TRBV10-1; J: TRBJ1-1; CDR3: CASSYLRDRGLTEAFF; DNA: TGCGCCAGCAGTTATCTCCGGGACAGGGGACTTACTGAAGCTTTCTTT
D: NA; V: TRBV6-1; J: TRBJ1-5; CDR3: CASSQHREEPQHF; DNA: TGTGCCAGCAGTCAGCACAGGGAAGAGCCCCAGCATTTT
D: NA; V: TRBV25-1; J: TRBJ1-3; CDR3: CASGADLLSGNTIYF; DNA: TGTGCCAGTGGGGCGGATTTGCTCTCTGGAAACACCATATATTTT
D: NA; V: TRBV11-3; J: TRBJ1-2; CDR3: CASSHRAAGGYTF; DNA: TGTGCCAGCAGCCACCGGGCTGCCGGCGGCTACACCTTC
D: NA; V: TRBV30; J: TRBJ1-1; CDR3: CAWRSLPNTDAFF; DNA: TGTGCCTGGAGATCCCTTCCCAACACTGATGCTTTCTTT
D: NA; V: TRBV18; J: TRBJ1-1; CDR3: CASSTGTNTEAFF; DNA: TGTGCCAGCTCTACAGGTACGAACACTGAAGCTTTCTTT